The source of this TCR beta chain is a study of T cells in localized non-small cell lung cancer. General study results and limits: Across samples, adjacent lung featured a median roughly 60 of the top 100 tumor clones.

On this clone itself: What it recognizes is unknown.

V was pared by 4 bases and J by 2 bases, with 10 bases between. Germline assignment: CDR1 SGDLS and CDR2 YYNGEE. The CDR3 is 13 residues long. TCRdb's copy holds only in-frame clones and misses some; the assay was immunoSEQ multiplex PCR. The sample consists of about 43,000 clones, over 75% of them appearing once. The gene calls are TRBV9 and TRBJ2-7; D may be TRBD1 (6 bases). The sequence came from a woman aged 35 to 70 with stage II lung adenocarcinoma. Sequenced here: PBMCs, sampled before any cancer treatment. CDR3 DNA: TGTGCCAGCAGCCCACAGGGCACCTACGAGCAGTACTTC. It is translated as CASSPQGTYEQYF.